This entry is about one T cell receptor beta chain. This CDR3 contains 16 residues. Germline trimming cut 1 base from V and 6 bases from J; bases unmatched to any gene: 3. CDR1 is LGHNA and CDR2 is YNFKEQ in the germline V gene. The data are from a study of blood T cell repertoires in COVID-19. Profiled with immunoSEQ multiplex PCR; TCRdb holds only in-frame clones, not every one. In the table there are 60,000 to 85,000 clones, approximately 86% of which are singletons. Sequencing was carried out using peripheral blood. The sequence was collected from a human donor in a cohort sampled during active COVID-19. This rearrangement joins TRBV4-2 to TRBJ2-2; 12 positions agree with TRBD2. In nucleotides, the CDR3 is TGTGCCAGCAGCCAAGGGCTAGCGGGAGGGTCCGGGGAGCTGTTTTTT. Amino acids: CASSQGLAGGSGELFF.